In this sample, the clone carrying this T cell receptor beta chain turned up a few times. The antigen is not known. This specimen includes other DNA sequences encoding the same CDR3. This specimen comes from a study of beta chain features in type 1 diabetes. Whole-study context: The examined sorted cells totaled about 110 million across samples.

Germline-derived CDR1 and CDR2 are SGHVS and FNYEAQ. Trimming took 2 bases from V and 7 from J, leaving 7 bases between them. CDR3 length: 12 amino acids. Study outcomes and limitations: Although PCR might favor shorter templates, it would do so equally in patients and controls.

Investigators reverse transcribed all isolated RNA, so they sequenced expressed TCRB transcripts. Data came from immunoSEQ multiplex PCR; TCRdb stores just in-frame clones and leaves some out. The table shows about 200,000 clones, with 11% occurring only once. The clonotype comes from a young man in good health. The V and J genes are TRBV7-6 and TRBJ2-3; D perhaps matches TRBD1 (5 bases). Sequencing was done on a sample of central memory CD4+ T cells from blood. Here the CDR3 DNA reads TGTGCCAGCAGCTTACAGGGTTATACGCAGTATTTT. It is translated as CASSLQGYTQYF.